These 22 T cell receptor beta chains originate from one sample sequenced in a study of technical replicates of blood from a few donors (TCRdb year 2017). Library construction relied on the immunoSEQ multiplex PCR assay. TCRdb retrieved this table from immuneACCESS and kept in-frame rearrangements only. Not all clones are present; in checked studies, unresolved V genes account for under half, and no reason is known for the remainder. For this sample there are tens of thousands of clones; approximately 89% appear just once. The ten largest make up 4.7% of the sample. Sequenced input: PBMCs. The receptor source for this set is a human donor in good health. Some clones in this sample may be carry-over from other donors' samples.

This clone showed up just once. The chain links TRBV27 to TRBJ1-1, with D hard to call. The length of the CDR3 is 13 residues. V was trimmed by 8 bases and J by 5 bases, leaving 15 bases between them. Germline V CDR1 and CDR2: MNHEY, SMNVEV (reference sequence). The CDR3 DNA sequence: TGTGCCAGCCCGGGGTATAAGAAAACTGAAGCTTTCTTT. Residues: CASPGYKKTEAFF.

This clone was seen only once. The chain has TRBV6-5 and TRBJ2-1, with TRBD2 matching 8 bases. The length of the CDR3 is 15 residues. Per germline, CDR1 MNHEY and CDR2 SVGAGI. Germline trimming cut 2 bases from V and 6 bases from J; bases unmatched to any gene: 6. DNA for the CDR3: TGTGCCAGCAGTTACGATGGGACTAGTCTCAATGAGCAGTTCTTC. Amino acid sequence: CASSYDGTSLNEQFF.

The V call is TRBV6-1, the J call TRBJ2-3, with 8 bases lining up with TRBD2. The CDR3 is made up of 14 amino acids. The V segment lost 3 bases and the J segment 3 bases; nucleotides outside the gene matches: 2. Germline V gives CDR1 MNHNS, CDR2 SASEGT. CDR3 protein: CASSDAGGTDTQYF. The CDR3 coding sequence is TGTGCCAGCAGTGACGCGGGAGGTACAGATACGCAGTATTTT.

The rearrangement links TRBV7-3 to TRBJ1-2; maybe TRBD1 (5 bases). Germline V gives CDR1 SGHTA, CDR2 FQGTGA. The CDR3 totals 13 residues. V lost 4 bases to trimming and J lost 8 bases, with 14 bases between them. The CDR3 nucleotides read TGTGCCAGCAGCTGGGGAGGGGCGCAGGGCTACACCTTC. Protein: CASSWGGAQGYTF.

CDR3 in DNA: TGTGCCAGTAGTATAGGGTCGGGGGGGCGGGAGACCCAGTACTTC. Protein: CASSIGSGGRETQYF. This chain connects TRBV19 to TRBJ2-5; 8 nucleotides match TRBD2. The CDR3 totals 15 residues. The V and J ends lost 1 base and 5 bases, in that order; junction bases with no gene match: 6. The germline V gene encodes CDR1 LNHDA and CDR2 SQIVND (reference sequence).

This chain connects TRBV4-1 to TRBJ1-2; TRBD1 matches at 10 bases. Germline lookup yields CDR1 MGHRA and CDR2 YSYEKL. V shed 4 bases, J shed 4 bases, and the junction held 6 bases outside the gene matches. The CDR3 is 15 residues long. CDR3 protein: CASSPGTGAAYGYTF. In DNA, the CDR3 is TGCGCCAGCAGCCCCGGGACAGGGGCCGCCTATGGCTACACCTTC.

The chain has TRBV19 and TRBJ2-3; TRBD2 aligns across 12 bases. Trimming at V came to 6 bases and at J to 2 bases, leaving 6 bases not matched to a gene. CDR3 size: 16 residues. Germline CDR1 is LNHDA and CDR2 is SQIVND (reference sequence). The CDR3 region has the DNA TGTGCCAGTAGCCCCGGACTAGCGGGATACACAGATACGCAGTATTTT. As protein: CASSPGLAGYTDTQYF.

The CDR3 DNA is TGTGCCAGCAGCTTGGGACAGGGGGCTTCCTACGAGCAGTACTTC. As protein: CASSLGQGASYEQYF. This rearrangement joins TRBV4-2 to TRBJ2-7, with 12 bases that match TRBD1. CDR3 size: 15 residues. The V segment lost 5 bases and the J segment 1 base; nucleotides outside the gene matches: 3. From germline, CDR1 is LGHNA and CDR2 YNFKEQ.

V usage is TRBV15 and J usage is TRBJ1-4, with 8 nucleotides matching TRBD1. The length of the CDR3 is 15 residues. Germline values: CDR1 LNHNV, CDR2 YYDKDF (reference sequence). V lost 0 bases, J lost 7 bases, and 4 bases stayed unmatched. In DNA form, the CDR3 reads TGTGCCACCAGCAGAGATCAGGGGGCGGGTGAAAAACTGTTTTTT. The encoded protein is CATSRDQGAGEKLFF.

The CDR3 nucleotides read TGTGCCAGCAGCCCCGGACAGGGCGCCGGAGACGAGCAGTACTTC. Translating gives CASSPGQGAGDEQYF. The chain is built from TRBV7-3 and TRBJ2-7; TRBD1 matches 8 bases. This CDR3 is built from 15 residues. Trimming removed 5 bases from V and 5 bases from J; junction bases left unmatched: 11. CDR1 is SGHTA and CDR2 is FQGTGA in the germline V gene.

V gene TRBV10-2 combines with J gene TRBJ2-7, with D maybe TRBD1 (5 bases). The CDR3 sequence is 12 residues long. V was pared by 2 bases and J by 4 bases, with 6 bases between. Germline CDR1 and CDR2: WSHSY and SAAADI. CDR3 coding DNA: TGCGCCAGCAGTGAGACAGGTTACGAGCAGTACTTC. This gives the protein CASSETGYEQYF.

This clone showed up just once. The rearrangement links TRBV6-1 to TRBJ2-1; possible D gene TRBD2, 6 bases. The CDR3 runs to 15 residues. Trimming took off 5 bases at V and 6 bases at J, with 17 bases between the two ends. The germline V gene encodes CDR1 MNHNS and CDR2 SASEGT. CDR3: CASSPRGARVNEQFF. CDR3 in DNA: TGTGCCAGCAGTCCCCGCGGGGCTAGGGTCAATGAGCAGTTCTTC.

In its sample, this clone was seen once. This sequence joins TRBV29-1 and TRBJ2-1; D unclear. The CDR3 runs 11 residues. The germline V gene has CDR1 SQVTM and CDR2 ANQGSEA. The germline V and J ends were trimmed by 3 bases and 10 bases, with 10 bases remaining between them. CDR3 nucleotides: TGCAGCGTTGATCCAGAATACGAGCAGTTCTTC. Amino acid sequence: CSVDPEYEQFF.

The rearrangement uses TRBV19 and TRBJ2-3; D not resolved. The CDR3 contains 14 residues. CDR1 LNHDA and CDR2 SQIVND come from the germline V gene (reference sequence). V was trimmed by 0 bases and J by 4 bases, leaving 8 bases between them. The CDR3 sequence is CASSIELSPDTQYF. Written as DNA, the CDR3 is TGTGCCAGTAGTATAGAACTCTCGCCAGATACGCAGTATTTT.

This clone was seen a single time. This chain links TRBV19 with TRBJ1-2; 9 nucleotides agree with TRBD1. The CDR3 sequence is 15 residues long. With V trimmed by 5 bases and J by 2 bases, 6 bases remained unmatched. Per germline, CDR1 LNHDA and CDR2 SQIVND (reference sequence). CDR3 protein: CASSPRDRENYGYTF. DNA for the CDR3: TGTGCCAGTAGTCCCCGGGACAGGGAAAACTATGGCTACACCTTC.

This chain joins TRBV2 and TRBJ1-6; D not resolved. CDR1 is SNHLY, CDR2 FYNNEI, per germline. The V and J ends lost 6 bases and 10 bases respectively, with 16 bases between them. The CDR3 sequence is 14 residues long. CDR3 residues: CASRVQVWKSPLHF. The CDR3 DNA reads TGTGCCAGCAGGGTCCAGGTTTGGAAGTCACCCCTCCACTTT.

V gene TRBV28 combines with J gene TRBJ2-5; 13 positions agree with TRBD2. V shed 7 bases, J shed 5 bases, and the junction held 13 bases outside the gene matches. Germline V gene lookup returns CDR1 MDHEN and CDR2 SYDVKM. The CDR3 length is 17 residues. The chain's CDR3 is CASTTSGLAGARETQYF. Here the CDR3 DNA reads TGTGCCAGCACCACCTCAGGACTAGCGGGAGCTCGGGAGACCCAGTACTTC.

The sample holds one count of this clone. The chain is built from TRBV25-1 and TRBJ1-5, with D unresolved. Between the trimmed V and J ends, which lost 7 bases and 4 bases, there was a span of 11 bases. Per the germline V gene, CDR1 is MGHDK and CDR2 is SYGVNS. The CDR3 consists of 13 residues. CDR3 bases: TGTGCCAGCACTGCTTCGGGGAATCAGCCCCAGCATTTT. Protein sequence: CASTASGNQPQHF.

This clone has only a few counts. This chain's CDR3 is CASSPMTEWGSREQYF. The CDR3 coding sequence is TGCGCCAGCAGCCCAATGACAGAGTGGGGCAGCCGCGAGCAGTACTTC. J is TRBJ2-7 and V is TRBV4-1, with a possible D match to TRBD1 (5 bases). Germline assignment: CDR1 MGHRA and CDR2 YSYEKL. The V end lost 4 bases, the J end lost 6 bases, and 22 bases lay between the germline ends. This CDR3 has 16 amino acids.

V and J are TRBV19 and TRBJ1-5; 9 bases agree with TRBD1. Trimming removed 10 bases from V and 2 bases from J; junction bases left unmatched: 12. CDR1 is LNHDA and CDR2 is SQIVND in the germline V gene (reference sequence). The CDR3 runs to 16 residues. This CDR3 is CATQVIQGAGNQPQHF. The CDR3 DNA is TGTGCCACCCAAGTAATACAGGGGGCTGGCAATCAGCCCCAGCATTTT.

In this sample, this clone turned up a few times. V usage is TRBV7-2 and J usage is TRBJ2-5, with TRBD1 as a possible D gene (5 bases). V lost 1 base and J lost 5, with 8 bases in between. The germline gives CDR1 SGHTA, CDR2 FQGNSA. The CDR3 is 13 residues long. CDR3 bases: TGTGCCAGCAGCTTAGGGCAGGGTGAGACCCAGTACTTC. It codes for CASSLGQGETQYF.

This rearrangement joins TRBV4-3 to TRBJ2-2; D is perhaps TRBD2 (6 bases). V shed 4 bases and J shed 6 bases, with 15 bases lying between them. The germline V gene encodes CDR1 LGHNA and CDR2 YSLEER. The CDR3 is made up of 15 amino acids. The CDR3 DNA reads TGCGCCAGCAGCCCAGCCCGGGGAGGCTCCGGGGAGCTGTTTTTT. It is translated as CASSPARGGSGELFF.